The entry that follows covers one T cell receptor beta chain sequence. The antigen is not known. The sample comes from a study of cytomegalovirus exposure and HLA in healthy donors. Study-wide points: Cytomegalovirus association was assigned to 170 or so TCR beta chains.

The PCR had 60 Vbeta and 13 Jbeta primers. Sequencing was performed with immunoSEQ multiplex PCR; in TCRdb, only in-frame clones are kept and a portion is missing. The table has 150,000 to 200,000 clones, approximately 81% seen once. The sample comprised PBMCs. The clonotype was recovered from a woman between 25 and 40 years old in good health and CMV-seronegative.

The CDR3 region has the DNA TGTGCCAGCAGCTTCCAGGGTTCCAACGAGCAGTACTTC. Translating gives CASSFQGSNEQYF. The V gene is TRBV5-4, the J gene TRBJ2-7; weak D call: TRBD1 (5 bases). Germline V gives CDR1 SGHNT, CDR2 YYREEE (reference sequence). The V and J ends lost 2 bases and 5 bases respectively, with 11 bases between them. The CDR3 is made up of 13 amino acids.